The 19 T cell receptor beta chains presented below share a single source sample, sequenced in a study of OX40 agonist ivuxolimab in advanced cancers. Clones were read by immunoSEQ multiplex PCR, and TCRdb kept only the in-frame ones, dropping some. The sample includes around 16,000 clones, around 84% of them seen just once. Specimen: CD4+ or CD8+ T cells sorted from blood, collected in a trial of the OX40 agonist ivuxolimab. These receptors were collected from an adult with an advanced solid tumor such as melanoma, head and neck, liver or kidney cancer.

The V gene is TRBV5-1, the J gene TRBJ2-7, with 10 nucleotides matching TRBD2. CDR1 is SGHRS and CDR2 is YFSETQ in the germline V gene. The CDR3 is 15 residues long. The trim removed 7 bases at V and 5 bases at J, leaving 12 bases unmatched. The CDR3 coding sequence is TGCGCCAGCGGCCTTGGGGTAGCGGGGGGCCACGAGCAGTACTTC. Translated: CASGLGVAGGHEQYF.

The chain recombines TRBV5-1 with TRBJ2-5, with a weak D call TRBD2 (6 bases). V was clipped by 4 bases and J by 5 bases, with 12 bases between them. The germline V gene encodes CDR1 SGHRS and CDR2 YFSETQ. The CDR3 contains 13 residues. The CDR3 loop is CASSLGGAETQYF. Written as DNA, the CDR3 is TGCGCCAGCAGCCTCGGAGGGGCCGAGACCCAGTACTTC.

This chain connects TRBV6-4 to TRBJ1-4; D is unresolved. Germline loops: CDR1 MRHNA, CDR2 SNTAGT. This CDR3 has 14 amino acids. V was cut by 8 bases and J by 0 bases, with 10 bases left in between. In DNA, the CDR3 is TGTGCCAGCCTGGCTGCCGCAACTAATGAAAAACTGTTTTTT. This sequence encodes CASLAAATNEKLFF.

The V gene is TRBV6-5, the J gene TRBJ1-5; D might be TRBD1 (6 bases). This CDR3 has 14 amino acids. CDR1 is MNHEY, CDR2 SVGAGI, per germline. Trimming left V 8 bases short and J 6 bases short, with 17 bases between. As DNA, the CDR3 is TGTGCCAGCCGAAGAGGTCGGGGGGCTCAGCCCCAGCATTTT. Its protein product is CASRRGRGAQPQHF.

The chain uses TRBV7-9 and TRBJ1-1; 9 bases are a match to TRBD1. The CDR3 covers 18 residues. Germline assignment: CDR1 SEHNR and CDR2 FQNEAQ (reference sequence). V trimming: 1 base; J trimming: 7 bases; junction bases outside the gene matches: 16. The chain's CDR3 is CASSLVVTGGGRKVEAFF. Written as DNA, the CDR3 is TGTGCCAGCAGCTTAGTTGTAACAGGGGGCGGGAGGAAGGTTGAAGCTTTCTTT. Supplemented by reference TRBV7-9 and TRBJ1-1, the full variable domain reads DTGVSQNPRHKITKRGQNVTFRCDPISEHNRLYWYRQTLGQGPEFLTYFQNEAQLEKSRLLSDRFSAERPKGSFSTLEIQRTEQGDSAMYLCASSLVVTGGGRKVEAFFGQGTRLTVV.

The V gene is TRBV5-6, the J gene TRBJ2-7; TRBD1 matches at 9 bases. V gave up 2 bases and J gave up 0 bases; unmatched junction bases: 6. Germline CDR1 and CDR2: SGHDT and YYEEEE. The CDR3 is 16 residues long. The CDR3 is CASSFVGTGSSYEQYF. As DNA, the CDR3 is TGTGCCAGCAGCTTCGTAGGGACAGGGAGCTCCTACGAGCAGTACTTC.

CDR3 DNA: TGTGCCAGCAGCATGGAGAATCAGCCCCAGCATTTT. It codes for CASSMENQPQHF. The chain couples TRBV7-6 to TRBJ1-5; D gene unclear. The germline V and J ends were trimmed by 5 bases and 4 bases, with 6 bases remaining between them. The CDR3 has 12 residues. Germline CDR1 reads SGHVS; CDR2 reads FNYEAQ.

This rearrangement joins TRBV7-9 to TRBJ2-3; D assignment may be TRBD1 or TRBD2 (5 bases each). Trimming pared 1 base from V and 2 bases from J, leaving 7 bases between. CDR1 SEHNR and CDR2 FQNEAQ come from the germline V gene (reference sequence). This CDR3 is 14 amino acids long. The CDR3 protein is CASSLGGFTDTQYF. In DNA form, the CDR3 reads TGTGCCAGCAGCTTAGGGGGGTTCACAGATACGCAGTATTTT.

The J gene is TRBJ1-5, the V gene TRBV2; 9 nucleotides align to TRBD1. Germline V lookup: CDR1 SNHLY, CDR2 FYNNEI. CDR3 size: 17 residues. The trim removed 4 bases at V and 4 bases at J, leaving 11 bases unmatched. The CDR3 DNA is TGTGCCAGCAGTGTAGTATCGGGACAGGGTAAAAATCAGCCCCAGCATTTT. Residues: CASSVVSGQGKNQPQHF.

This chain links TRBV29-1 with TRBJ2-1; TRBD2 agrees at 12 bases. The CDR3 extends over 13 amino acids. The V gene's germline CDR1 is SQVTM and CDR2 ANQGSEA. V lost 6 bases, J lost 9 bases, and 6 bases stayed unmatched. Written as DNA, the CDR3 is TGCAGCGTCAGACTAGCGGGAGTGGGTGAGCAGTTCTTC. Its protein is CSVRLAGVGEQFF.

This chain joins TRBV2 and TRBJ1-6; D might be TRBD1 (5 bases). In germline, CDR1 is SNHLY, CDR2 FYNNEI. V lost 7 bases to trimming and J lost 7 bases, with 11 bases between them. CDR3 length: 13 amino acids. The CDR3 sequence: CASMSRGNSPLHF. Written as DNA, the CDR3 is TGTGCCAGCATGTCACGGGGGAATTCACCCCTCCACTTT.

The chain uses TRBV18 and TRBJ1-3; TRBD1 agrees at 9 bases. Trimming removed 9 bases from V and 0 bases from J; junction bases left unmatched: 6. The CDR3 runs 15 residues. CDR1 is KGHSH and CDR2 is LQKENI in the germline V gene. In DNA form, the CDR3 reads TGTGCCAGTTCTCGGGACAGGGACTCTGGAAACACCATATATTTT. Translated: CASSRDRDSGNTIYF.

The chain employs TRBV5-6 and TRBJ1-2, with D perhaps matching TRBD1 (5 bases). CDR1 is SGHDT, CDR2 YYEEEE, per germline. The CDR3 loop spans 14 amino acids. The V end was cut by 3 bases, the J end by 1 base, with 10 bases between. CDR3 bases: TGTGCCAGCAGCTCAGGGAGGATTAACTATGGCTACACCTTC. This encodes CASSSGRINYGYTF.

The gene calls are TRBV7-2 and TRBJ1-4; no clear D gene. The CDR3 runs to 11 residues. The V gene lost 2 bases and the J gene lost 8 bases, with 3 bases spanning the gap. Germline CDR1 is SGHTA and CDR2 is FQGNSA. The CDR3 protein is CASSLKEKLFF. The CDR3 region has the DNA TGTGCCAGCAGCTTAAAAGAAAAACTGTTTTTT.

The J gene is TRBJ2-3, the V gene TRBV29-1, with D possibly being TRBD2 (5 bases). Germline V CDR1 and CDR2: SQVTM, ANQGSEA. This CDR3 region has 14 residues. The V end lost 1 base, the J end lost 4 bases, and 12 bases lay between the germline ends. The CDR3 loop is CSVEGGVNADTQYF. CDR3 nucleotide sequence: TGCAGCGTTGAAGGGGGAGTGAATGCAGATACGCAGTATTTT.

The chain employs TRBV7-2 and TRBJ2-7; D is unresolved. This CDR3 spans 11 amino acids. CDR1 and CDR2 from the germline V gene are SGHTA and FQGNSA. V lost 4 bases and J lost 2, with 3 bases in between. The CDR3 DNA follows: TGTGCCAGCAGCTCCACCTACGAGCAGTACTTC. Its translation is CASSSTYEQYF.

V gene TRBV27 combines with J gene TRBJ1-5; possible D gene TRBD1, 6 bases. Germline V gene data show CDR1 as MNHEY and CDR2 as SMNVEV (reference sequence). The CDR3 is made up of 14 amino acids. Deletions cut 6 bases from V and 3 bases from J, with 12 bases between. CDR3 coding DNA: TGTGCCAGCAGATCCGGGACATACAATCAGCCCCAGCATTTT. Translating it yields CASRSGTYNQPQHF.

V usage is TRBV5-6 and J usage is TRBJ1-2; weak D call: TRBD1 (5 bases). The CDR3 loop spans 15 amino acids. V was shortened by 4 bases and J by 6 bases, with 19 bases between the two germline ends. Per the germline V gene, CDR1 is SGHDT and CDR2 is YYEEEE. This chain's CDR3 is CASSPPMGWGDGYTF. The CDR3 nucleotides are TGTGCCAGCAGCCCCCCAATGGGATGGGGGGATGGCTACACCTTC.

This chain uses TRBV30 with TRBJ2-5; 8 nucleotides line up with TRBD2. The V segment lost 3 bases and the J segment 5 bases; nucleotides outside the gene matches: 8. This CDR3 is built from 14 residues. The germline V gene has CDR1 GTSNPN and CDR2 SVGIG (reference sequence). CDR3 DNA: TGTGCCTGGAGCCAGGGACTAGGGGACGAGACCCAGTACTTC. It is translated as CAWSQGLGDETQYF.